These 19 T cell receptor beta chains came from one sample sequenced in a study of OX40 agonist ivuxolimab in advanced cancers. Sequencing used immunoSEQ multiplex PCR; TCRdb keeps in-frame clones, though not all of them. There are roughly 46,000 clones in the sample; approximately 88% occur only once, and 14% lies in the top ten. The sample in question was CD4+ or CD8+ T cells sorted from blood, obtained in a trial of the OX40 agonist ivuxolimab. Receptors were obtained from an adult with an advanced solid tumor such as melanoma, head and neck, liver or kidney cancer.

The chain links TRBV5-6 to TRBJ1-5, with a possible D match to TRBD1 (5 bases). This CDR3 is 14 amino acids long. Deletions cut 2 bases from V and 10 bases from J, with 16 bases between. Per the germline V gene, CDR1 is SGHDT and CDR2 is YYEEEE. In nucleotides, the CDR3 is TGTGCCAGCAGCTTCCGGGGGGTCCTCCCTCCCCAGCATTTT. Its protein is CASSFRGVLPPQHF.

This chain uses TRBV10-3 with TRBJ2-1, with a tentative D call TRBD1 (5 bases). Germline V lookup: CDR1 ENHRY, CDR2 SYGVKD. V lost 5 bases, J lost 8 bases, and 13 bases lay in between. The CDR3 length is 13 residues. The CDR3 region is CAISITGFDEQFF. For the CDR3, the DNA is TGTGCCATCAGTATAACAGGATTCGATGAGCAGTTCTTC.

The chain has TRBV5-1 and TRBJ2-7; D gene uncertain. Trimming left V 0 bases short and J 4 bases short, with 14 bases between. Germline V gene data show CDR1 as SGHRS and CDR2 as YFSETQ. This CDR3 is 15 amino acids long. The CDR3 is CASSLDPPQSYEQYF. Here the CDR3 DNA reads TGCGCCAGCAGCTTGGACCCACCCCAATCTTACGAGCAGTACTTC. The full variable domain, rest sourced from reference TRBV5-1 and TRBJ2-7, is KAGVTQTPRYLIKTRGQQVTLSCSPISGHRSVSWYQQTPGQGLQFLFEYFSETQRNKGNFPGRFSGRQFSNSRSEMNVSTLELGDSALYLCASSLDPPQSYEQYFGPGTRLTVT.

The chain is built from TRBV27 and TRBJ1-2; D ambiguous. The CDR3 runs 13 residues. The V and J ends lost 5 bases and 4 bases respectively, with 11 bases between them. Germline CDR1 MNHEY, CDR2 SMNVEV (reference sequence). The CDR3 bases are TGTGCCAGCAGTACTTTAGGGTCCTATGGCTACACCTTC. Amino acid sequence: CASSTLGSYGYTF.

This rearrangement joins TRBV18 to TRBJ2-5; 8 bases align to TRBD1. The germline V gene has CDR1 KGHSH and CDR2 LQKENI. This CDR3 region has 17 residues. With V trimmed by 2 bases and J by 3 bases, 11 bases remained unmatched. CDR3 DNA: TGTGCCAGCTCACCATACGTGGTAGGACAGGGAGAAGAGACCCAGTACTTC. Translated: CASSPYVVGQGEETQYF.

The chain carries TRBV13 and TRBJ2-7; unclear D gene. V lost 5 bases to trimming and J lost 2 bases, with 13 bases between them. The CDR3 is 14 amino acids. CDR1 PRHDT and CDR2 FYEKMQ come from the germline V gene (reference sequence). The CDR3 DNA reads TGTGCCAGCAGCCATAGGACGGCCACCTACGAGCAGTACTTC. This encodes CASSHRTATYEQYF.

V and J are TRBV2 and TRBJ1-1; no reliable D call. The CDR3 runs to 14 residues. V dropped 2 bases and J dropped 10 bases, with 17 bases sitting between them. Germline V gives CDR1 SNHLY, CDR2 FYNNEI. CDR3 sequence: CASSERHPQDVAFF. The CDR3 region has the DNA TGTGCCAGCAGTGAAAGACACCCCCAAGATGTAGCTTTCTTT.

In nucleotides, the CDR3 is TGTGCCAGCAGCTTAAAGAGGACAGGGGGCGAGCAGTACTTC. Its translation is CASSLKRTGGEQYF. The chain uses TRBV7-2 and TRBJ2-7; TRBD1 matches at 10 bases. Looked up from germline, CDR1 is SGHTA and CDR2 is FQGNSA. Trimming at V came to 2 bases and at J to 6 bases, leaving 4 bases not matched to a gene. This CDR3 spans 14 amino acids.

The chain is built from TRBV6-6 and TRBJ2-3; the match to TRBD2 covers 7 bases. The CDR3 has 16 amino acids. CDR1 is MNHNY and CDR2 is SVGAGI in the germline V gene (reference sequence). V shed 0 bases and J 5 bases; nucleotides not matched to a gene: 8. The CDR3 bases are TGTGCCAGCAGTTACTCCACCGGGACTAACAAAGATACGCAGTATTTT. Protein product: CASSYSTGTNKDTQYF.

The chain couples TRBV20-1 to TRBJ2-7; tentative D call: TRBD2 (5 bases). Trimming stripped 3 bases from V and 6 bases from J, with 9 bases between. This CDR3 is 11 amino acids long. CDR1 is DFQATT, CDR2 SNEGSKA, per germline (reference sequence). The CDR3 loop reads CSASRRFEQYF. In DNA form, the CDR3 reads TGCAGTGCTAGTCGGAGGTTCGAGCAGTACTTC.

This rearrangement joins TRBV28 to TRBJ1-2; D not certain. Germline CDR1 is MDHEN and CDR2 is SYDVKM. CDR3 length: 16 residues. The V gene lost 3 bases and the J gene lost 4 bases, with 18 bases spanning the gap. CDR3 loop: CASSLVRRAGSYGYTF. CDR3 coding DNA: TGTGCCAGCAGTTTGGTCAGGAGGGCTGGTAGCTATGGCTACACCTTC.

This rearrangement joins TRBV29-1 to TRBJ2-2, with 12 bases aligning to TRBD1. Germline V CDR1 and CDR2: SQVTM, ANQGSEA. V gave up 4 bases and J gave up 6 bases; unmatched junction bases: 6. The CDR3 extends over 15 amino acids. This CDR3 is CSVGRDRGRPGELFF. In DNA, the CDR3 is TGCAGCGTTGGGCGGGACAGGGGGCGTCCCGGGGAGCTGTTTTTT.

CDR3 sequence (DNA): TGTGCCAGCAGCACGACCGGGACAGGAACGGAGGAGCCCCAGCATTTT. Translation gives CASSTTGTGTEEPQHF. J is TRBJ1-5 and V is TRBV7-9; 8 bases match TRBD1. Per the germline V gene, CDR1 is SEHNR and CDR2 is FQNEAQ (reference sequence). The CDR3 length is 16 residues. After removal of 5 bases from V and 8 bases from J, the junction contained 14 bases not matched to a gene.

This clone has more than one count but fewer than ten. The chain joins TRBV5-1 to TRBJ1-1; the D is unclear. The CDR3 spans 13 residues. The V and J ends lost 0 bases and 0 bases respectively, with 3 bases between them. Germline V gene sequence: CDR1 SGHRS, CDR2 YFSETQ. This CDR3 reads CASSLGLNTEAFF. CDR3 nucleotides: TGCGCCAGCAGCTTGGGCCTGAACACTGAAGCTTTCTTT.

This chain connects TRBV4-1 to TRBJ2-7; TRBD2 might be the D (5 bases). With 0 bases removed from V and 2 bases from J, the gap between germline ends came to 8 bases. Per the germline V gene, CDR1 is MGHRA and CDR2 is YSYEKL. The CDR3 runs 14 residues. The CDR3 nucleotides are TGCGCCAGCAGCCAAGATACGGGAACCTACGAGCAGTACTTC. Translating it yields CASSQDTGTYEQYF.

The chain has TRBV2 and TRBJ2-2; 14 bases are shared with TRBD2. V shed 7 bases, J shed 6 bases, and the junction held 4 bases outside the gene matches. This CDR3 is 15 amino acids long. Germline CDR1 reads SNHLY; CDR2 reads FYNNEI. The CDR3 DNA reads TGTGCCAGCAAGACTAGCGGGAGGGGGGCCGGGGAGCTGTTTTTT. Translated, it gives CASKTSGRGAGELFF. The variable domain in full, completed from reference TRBV2 and TRBJ2-2, reads EPEVTQTPSHQVTQMGQEVILRCVPISNHLYFYWYRQILGQKVEFLVSFYNNEISEKSEIFDDQFSVERPDGSNFTLKIRSTKLEDSAMYFCASKTSGRGAGELFFGEGSRLTVL.

V usage is TRBV13 and J usage is TRBJ1-2; no definite D call. V lost 0 bases and J 3 bases, leaving 11 bases between the germline ends. Germline V lookup: CDR1 PRHDT, CDR2 FYEKMQ (reference sequence). The CDR3 is 15 amino acids. CDR3 residues: CASSLGGSLYYGYTF. The CDR3 DNA sequence: TGTGCCAGCAGCTTAGGAGGGTCCCTCTACTATGGCTACACCTTC.

The V and J genes are TRBV6-5 and TRBJ1-1, with TRBD1 matching over 7 bases. J was trimmed by 11 bases and V by 0 bases; bases with no gene match: 3. Germline V lookup: CDR1 MNHEY, CDR2 SVGAGI. The CDR3 contains 12 residues. The CDR3: CASSYSGQRAFF. The CDR3 bases are TGTGCCAGCAGTTACTCGGGACAGAGGGCTTTCTTT.

The genes are TRBV28 and TRBJ2-7; 8 nucleotides match TRBD2. Germline V gives CDR1 MDHEN, CDR2 SYDVKM. CDR3 length: 16 amino acids. The V gene end was trimmed by 1 base and the J gene end by 7 bases; junction bases not matched to a gene: 12. The CDR3 loop reads CASSLSWAPGLGEQYF. The CDR3 nucleotides are TGTGCCAGCAGTTTATCTTGGGCACCGGGACTAGGGGAGCAGTACTTC.